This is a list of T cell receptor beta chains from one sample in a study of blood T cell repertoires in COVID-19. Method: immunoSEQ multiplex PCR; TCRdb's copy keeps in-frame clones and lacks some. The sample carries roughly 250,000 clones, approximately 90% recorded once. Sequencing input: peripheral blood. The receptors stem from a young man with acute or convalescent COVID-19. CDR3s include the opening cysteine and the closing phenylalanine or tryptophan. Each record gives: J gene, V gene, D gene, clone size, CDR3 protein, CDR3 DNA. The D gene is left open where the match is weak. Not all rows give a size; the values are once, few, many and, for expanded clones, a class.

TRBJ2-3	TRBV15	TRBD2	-	CATSRDLAGDTQYF	TGTGCCACCAGCAGAGATCTAGCGGGAGATACGCAGTATTTT
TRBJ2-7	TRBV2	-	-	CASSEFSRVSSYEQYF	TGTGCCAGCAGTGAATTTAGCAGGGTAAGCTCCTACGAGCAGTACTTC
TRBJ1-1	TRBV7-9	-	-	CASSLDPGLNTEAFF	TGTGCCAGCAGCTTAGACCCAGGATTGAACACTGAAGCTTTCTTT
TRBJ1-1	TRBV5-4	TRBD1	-	CASSLSWTGVQNTEAFF	TGTGCCAGCAGCTTAAGCTGGACAGGGGTCCAGAACACTGAAGCTTTCTTT
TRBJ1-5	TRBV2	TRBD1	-	CASSEGQGSGQPQHF	TGTGCCAGCAGTGAGGGACAGGGTTCCGGTCAGCCCCAGCATTTT
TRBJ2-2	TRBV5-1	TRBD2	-	CASSLAFPGGGGELFF	TGCGCCAGCAGCTTGGCCTTTCCCGGCGGGGGCGGGGAGCTGTTTTTT
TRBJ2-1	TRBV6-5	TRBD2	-	CASSYGGRAVNEQFF	TGTGCCAGCAGTTACGGCGGGAGGGCGGTCAATGAGCAGTTCTTC
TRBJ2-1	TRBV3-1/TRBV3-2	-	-	CASSQLFTQFF	TGTGCCAGCAGCCAACTATTCACGCAGTTCTTC
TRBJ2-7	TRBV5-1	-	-	CASSHARVSYEQYF	TGCGCCAGCAGCCATGCCCGGGTTTCATACGAGCAGTACTTC
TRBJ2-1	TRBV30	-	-	CAWSKREPNEQFF	TGTGCCTGGAGTAAACGGGAACCTAATGAGCAGTTCTTC
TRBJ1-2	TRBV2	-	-	CASSDSYGYTF	TGTGCCAGCAGTGACTCCTATGGCTACACCTTC
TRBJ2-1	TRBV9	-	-	CASSVGLSYNEQFF	TGTGCCAGCAGCGTCGGTCTCTCCTACAATGAGCAGTTCTTC
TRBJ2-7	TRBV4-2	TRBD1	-	CASSRAGTGGRYEQYF	TGTGCCAGCAGCCGAGCCGGGACAGGGGGAAGGTACGAGCAGTACTTC
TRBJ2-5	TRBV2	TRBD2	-	CASREGFLAGPQETQYF	TGTGCCAGCAGGGAGGGCTTCTTAGCGGGGCCACAAGAGACCCAGTACTTC
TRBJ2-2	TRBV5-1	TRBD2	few	CASSPGLAGGPGTGELFF	TGCGCCAGCAGCCCCGGACTAGCGGGAGGGCCCGGCACCGGGGAGCTGTTTTTT
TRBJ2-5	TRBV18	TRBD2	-	CASSPRGGLETQYF	TGTGCCAGCTCACCACGGGGGGGATTAGAGACCCAGTACTTC
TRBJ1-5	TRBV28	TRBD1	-	CAGGPGGGNQPQHF	TGTGCCGGAGGGCCAGGGGGCGGCAATCAGCCCCAGCATTTT
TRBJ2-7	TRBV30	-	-	CAWRLVGRSGEQYF	TGTGCCTGGAGGCTCGTAGGCCGCTCGGGCGAGCAGTACTTC
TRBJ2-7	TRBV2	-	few	CASSEATTVYEQYF	TGTGCCAGCAGTGAAGCAACGACAGTCTACGAGCAGTACTTC
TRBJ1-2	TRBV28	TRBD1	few	CASRAAHSGQFNYGYTF	TGTGCCAGTCGGGCGGCCCACTCGGGACAGTTTAACTATGGCTACACCTTC
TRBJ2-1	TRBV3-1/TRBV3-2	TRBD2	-	CASSPGTSGAREQFF	TGTGCCAGCAGCCCGGGCACTAGCGGAGCCAGGGAGCAGTTCTTC